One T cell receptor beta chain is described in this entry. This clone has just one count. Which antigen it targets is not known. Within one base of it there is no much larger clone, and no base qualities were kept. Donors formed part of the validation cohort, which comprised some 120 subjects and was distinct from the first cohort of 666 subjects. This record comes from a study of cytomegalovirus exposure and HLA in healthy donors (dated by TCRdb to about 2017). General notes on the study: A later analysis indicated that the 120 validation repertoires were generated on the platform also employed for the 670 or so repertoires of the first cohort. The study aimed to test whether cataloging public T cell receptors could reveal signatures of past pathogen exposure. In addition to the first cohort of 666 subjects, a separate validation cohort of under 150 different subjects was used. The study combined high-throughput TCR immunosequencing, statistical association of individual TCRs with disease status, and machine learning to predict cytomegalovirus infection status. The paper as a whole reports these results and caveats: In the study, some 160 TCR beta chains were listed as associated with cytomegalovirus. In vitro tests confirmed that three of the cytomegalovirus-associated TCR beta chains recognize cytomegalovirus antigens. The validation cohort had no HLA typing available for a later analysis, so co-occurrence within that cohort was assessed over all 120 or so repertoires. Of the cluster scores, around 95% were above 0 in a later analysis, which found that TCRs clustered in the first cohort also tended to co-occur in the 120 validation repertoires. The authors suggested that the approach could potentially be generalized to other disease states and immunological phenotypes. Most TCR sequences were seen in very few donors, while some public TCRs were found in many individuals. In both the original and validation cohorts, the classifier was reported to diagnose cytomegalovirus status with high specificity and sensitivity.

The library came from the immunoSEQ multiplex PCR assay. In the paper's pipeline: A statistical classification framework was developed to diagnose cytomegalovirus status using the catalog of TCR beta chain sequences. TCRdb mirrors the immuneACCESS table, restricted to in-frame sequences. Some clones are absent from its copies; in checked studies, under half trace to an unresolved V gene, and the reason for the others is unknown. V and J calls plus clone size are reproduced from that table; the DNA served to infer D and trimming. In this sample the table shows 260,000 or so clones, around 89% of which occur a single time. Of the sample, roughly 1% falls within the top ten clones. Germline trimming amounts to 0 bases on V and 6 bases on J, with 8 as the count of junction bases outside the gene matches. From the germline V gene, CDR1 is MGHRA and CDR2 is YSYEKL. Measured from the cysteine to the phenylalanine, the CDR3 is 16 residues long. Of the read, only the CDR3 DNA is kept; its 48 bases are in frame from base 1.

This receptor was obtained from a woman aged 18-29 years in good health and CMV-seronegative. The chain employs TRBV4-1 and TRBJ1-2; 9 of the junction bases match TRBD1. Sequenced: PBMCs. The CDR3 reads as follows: CASSQEGTGGTDGYTF. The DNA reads TGCGCCAGCAGCCAAGAGGGTACAGGGGGCACAGATGGCTACACCTTC.